This T cell receptor beta chain was retrieved from a study of blood T cells in healthy people across ages. With a J-beta primer mix and a sample-barcoded 5' primer, a second PCR ran 7 to 11 cycles. Via MiXCR, TCRdb re-called the 5' RACE reads, giving one row per CDR3 protein. This sample has hundreds of thousands of distinct CDR3 sequences, with 50% to 65% found just once. The germline CDR1 and CDR2 sequences are MNHNS and SASEGT. The V and J ends lost 6 bases and 5 bases respectively, with 11 bases between them. This CDR3 is built from 14 residues. The sequence was collected from a man older than 75 in good health. Sequencing was carried out using blood. V usage is TRBV6-1 and J usage is TRBJ2-6; the D gene is possibly TRBD2 (5 bases). The CDR3 here is CASSREGRANVLTF. CDR3 in DNA: TGTGCCAGCAGCCGAGAGGGTAGGGCCAACGTCCTGACTTTC.